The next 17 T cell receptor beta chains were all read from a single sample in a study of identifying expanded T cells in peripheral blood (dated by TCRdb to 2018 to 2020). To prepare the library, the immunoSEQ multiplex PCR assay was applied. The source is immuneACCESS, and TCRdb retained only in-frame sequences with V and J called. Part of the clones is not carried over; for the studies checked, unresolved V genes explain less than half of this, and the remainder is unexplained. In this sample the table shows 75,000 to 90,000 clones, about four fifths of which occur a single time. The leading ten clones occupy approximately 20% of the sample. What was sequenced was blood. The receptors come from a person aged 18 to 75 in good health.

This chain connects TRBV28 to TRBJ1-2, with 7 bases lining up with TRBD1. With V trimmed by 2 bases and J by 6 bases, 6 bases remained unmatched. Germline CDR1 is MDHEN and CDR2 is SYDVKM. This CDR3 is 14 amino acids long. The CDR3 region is CASSLGQGGDGYTF. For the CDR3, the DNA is TGTGCCAGCAGTTTAGGGCAGGGGGGCGATGGCTACACCTTC.

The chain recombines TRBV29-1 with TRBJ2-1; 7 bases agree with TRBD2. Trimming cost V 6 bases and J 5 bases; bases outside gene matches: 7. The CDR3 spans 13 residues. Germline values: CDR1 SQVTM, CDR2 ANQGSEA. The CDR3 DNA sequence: TGCAGCGTATCAGCGGGACTCAACAATGAGCAGTTCTTC. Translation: CSVSAGLNNEQFF.

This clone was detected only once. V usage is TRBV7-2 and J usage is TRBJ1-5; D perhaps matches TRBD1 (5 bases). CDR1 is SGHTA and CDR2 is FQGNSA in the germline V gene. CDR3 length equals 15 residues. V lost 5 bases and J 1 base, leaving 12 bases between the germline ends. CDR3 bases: TGTGCCAGCAGCGGGGGGGGTTCAAGCAATCAGCCCCAGCATTTT. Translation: CASSGGGSSNQPQHF.

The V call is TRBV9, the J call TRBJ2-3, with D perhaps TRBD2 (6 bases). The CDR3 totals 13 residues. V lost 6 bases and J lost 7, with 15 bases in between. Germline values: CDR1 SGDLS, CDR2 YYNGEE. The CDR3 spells CASTNIGGNTQYF. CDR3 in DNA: TGTGCCAGCACAAATATCGGAGGGAATACGCAGTATTTT.

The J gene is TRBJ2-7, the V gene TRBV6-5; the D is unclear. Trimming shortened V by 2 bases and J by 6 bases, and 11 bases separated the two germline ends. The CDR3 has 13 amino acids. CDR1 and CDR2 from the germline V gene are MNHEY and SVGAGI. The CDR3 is CASSYGKVFEQYF. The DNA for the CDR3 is TGTGCCAGCAGTTACGGGAAAGTATTCGAGCAGTACTTC.

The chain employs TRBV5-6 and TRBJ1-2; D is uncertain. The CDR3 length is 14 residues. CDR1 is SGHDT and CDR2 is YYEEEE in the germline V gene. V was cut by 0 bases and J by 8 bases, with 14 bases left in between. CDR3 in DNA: TGTGCCAGCAGCTTGGCCATGCAGGATCAAGGCTACACCTTC. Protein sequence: CASSLAMQDQGYTF.

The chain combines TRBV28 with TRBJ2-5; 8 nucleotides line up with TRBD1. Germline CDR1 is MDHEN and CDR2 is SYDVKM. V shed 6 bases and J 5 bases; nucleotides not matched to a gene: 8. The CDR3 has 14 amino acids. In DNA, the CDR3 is TGTGCCAGCAGCCCCGCAGGGGGCGGGGAGACCCAGTACTTC. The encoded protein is CASSPAGGGETQYF.

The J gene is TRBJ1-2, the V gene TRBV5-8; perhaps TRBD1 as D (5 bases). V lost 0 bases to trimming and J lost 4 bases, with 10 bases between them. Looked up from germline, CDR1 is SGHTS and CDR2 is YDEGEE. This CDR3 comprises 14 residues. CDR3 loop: CASSLEGRGYGYTF. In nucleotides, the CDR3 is TGTGCCAGCAGCTTGGAGGGACGGGGCTATGGCTACACCTTC.

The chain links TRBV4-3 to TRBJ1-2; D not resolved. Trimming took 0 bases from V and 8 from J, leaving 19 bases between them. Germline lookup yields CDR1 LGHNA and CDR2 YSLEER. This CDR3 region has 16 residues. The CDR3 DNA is TGCGCCAGCAGCCAAGATCAAGGAGCACCCACCCTAGGCTACACCTTC. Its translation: CASSQDQGAPTLGYTF.

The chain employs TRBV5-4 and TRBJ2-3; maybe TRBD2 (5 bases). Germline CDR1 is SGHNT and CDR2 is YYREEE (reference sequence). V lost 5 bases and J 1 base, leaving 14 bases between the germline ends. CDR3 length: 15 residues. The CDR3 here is CASSKAERGTDTQYF. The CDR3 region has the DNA TGTGCCAGCAGTAAGGCGGAGAGGGGCACAGATACGCAGTATTTT.

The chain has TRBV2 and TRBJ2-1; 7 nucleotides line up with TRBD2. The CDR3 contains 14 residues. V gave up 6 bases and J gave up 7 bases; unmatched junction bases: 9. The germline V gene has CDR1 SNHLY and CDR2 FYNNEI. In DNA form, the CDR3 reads TGTGCCAGCAGGGAGATGGGAGGGCGGAATGAGCAGTTCTTC. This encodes CASREMGGRNEQFF.

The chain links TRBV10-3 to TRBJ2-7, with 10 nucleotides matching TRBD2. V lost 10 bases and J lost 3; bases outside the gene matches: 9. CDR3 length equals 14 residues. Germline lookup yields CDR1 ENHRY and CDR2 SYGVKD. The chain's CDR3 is CATAGTSENYEQYF. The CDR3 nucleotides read TGTGCCACTGCCGGGACTAGCGAGAACTACGAGCAGTACTTC.

CDR3 DNA sequence: TGTGCCACCAGCAGAGTGGTAGGGGGCGGCACAGATACGCAGTATTTT. Its protein product is CATSRVVGGGTDTQYF. The chain employs TRBV15 and TRBJ2-3, with 7 nucleotides matching TRBD1. V shed 1 base, J shed 1 base, and the junction held 5 bases outside the gene matches. The CDR3 is 16 residues long. The germline V gene encodes CDR1 LNHNV and CDR2 YYDKDF (reference sequence).

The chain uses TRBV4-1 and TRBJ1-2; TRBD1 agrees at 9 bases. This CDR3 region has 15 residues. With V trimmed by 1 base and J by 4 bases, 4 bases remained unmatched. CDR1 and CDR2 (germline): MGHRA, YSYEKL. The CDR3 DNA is TGCGCCAGCAGCCAAGCACAGGGGGCCGGCTATGGCTACACCTTC. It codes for CASSQAQGAGYGYTF.

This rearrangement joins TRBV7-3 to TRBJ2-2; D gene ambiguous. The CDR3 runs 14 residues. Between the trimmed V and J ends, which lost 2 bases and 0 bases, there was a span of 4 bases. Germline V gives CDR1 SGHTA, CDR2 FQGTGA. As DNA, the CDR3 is TGTGCCAGCAGCTTACAGGCGAACACCGGGGAGCTGTTTTTT. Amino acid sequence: CASSLQANTGELFF. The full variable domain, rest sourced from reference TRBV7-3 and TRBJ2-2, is GAGVSQTPSNKVTEKGKYVELRCDPISGHTALYWYRQSLGQGPEFLIYFQGTGAADDSGLPNDRFFAVRPEGSVSTLKIQRTERGDSAVYLCASSLQANTGELFFGEGSRLTVL.

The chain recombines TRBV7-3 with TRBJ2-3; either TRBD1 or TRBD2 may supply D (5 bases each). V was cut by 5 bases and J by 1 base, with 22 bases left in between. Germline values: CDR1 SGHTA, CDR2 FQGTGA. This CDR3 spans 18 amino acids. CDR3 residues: CASSDLRPAGAGTDTQYF. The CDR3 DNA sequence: TGTGCCAGCAGCGATCTGCGGCCGGCCGGGGCTGGCACAGATACGCAGTATTTT.

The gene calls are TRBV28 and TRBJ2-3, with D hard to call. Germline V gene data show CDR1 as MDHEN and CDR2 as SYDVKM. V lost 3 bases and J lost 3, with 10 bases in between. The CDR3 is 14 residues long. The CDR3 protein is CASSLGTSTDTQYF. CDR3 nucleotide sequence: TGTGCCAGCAGTTTGGGCACATCAACAGATACGCAGTATTTT. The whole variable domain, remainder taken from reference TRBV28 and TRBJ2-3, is DVKVTQSSRYLVKRTGEKVFLECVQDMDHENMFWYRQDPGLGLRLIYFSYDVKMKEKGDIPEGYSVSREKKERFSLILESASTNQTSMYLCASSLGTSTDTQYFGPGTRLTVL.